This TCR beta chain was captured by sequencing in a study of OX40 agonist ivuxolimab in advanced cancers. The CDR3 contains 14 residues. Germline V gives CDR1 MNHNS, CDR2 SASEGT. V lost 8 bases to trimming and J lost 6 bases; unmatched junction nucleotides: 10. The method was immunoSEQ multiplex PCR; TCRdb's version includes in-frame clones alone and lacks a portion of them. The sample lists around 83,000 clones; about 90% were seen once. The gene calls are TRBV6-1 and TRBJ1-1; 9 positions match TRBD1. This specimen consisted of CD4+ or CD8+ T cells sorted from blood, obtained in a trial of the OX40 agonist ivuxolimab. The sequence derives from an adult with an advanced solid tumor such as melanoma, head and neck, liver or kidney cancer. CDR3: CASRLTGGWAEAFF. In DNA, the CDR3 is TGTGCCAGCCGACTTACAGGGGGCTGGGCTGAAGCTTTCTTT.